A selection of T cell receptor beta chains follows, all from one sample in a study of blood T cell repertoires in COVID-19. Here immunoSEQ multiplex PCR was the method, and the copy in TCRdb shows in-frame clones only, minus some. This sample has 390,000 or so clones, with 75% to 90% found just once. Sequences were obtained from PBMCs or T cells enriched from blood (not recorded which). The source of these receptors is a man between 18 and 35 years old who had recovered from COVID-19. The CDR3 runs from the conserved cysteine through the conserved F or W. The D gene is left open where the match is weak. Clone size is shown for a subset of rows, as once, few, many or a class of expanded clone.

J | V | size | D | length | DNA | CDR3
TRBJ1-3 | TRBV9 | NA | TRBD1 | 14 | TGTGCCAGCAGCGCTACCGACAGGGCCGTCACCATATATTTT | CASSATDRAVTIYF
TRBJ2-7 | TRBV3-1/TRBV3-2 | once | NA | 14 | TGTGCCAGCAGCCAAGGTTCAGGGAACTACGAGCAGTACTTC | CASSQGSGNYEQYF
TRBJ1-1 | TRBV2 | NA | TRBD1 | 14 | TGTGCCAGCAGGGCCATCCAGGGGGGCACTGAAGCTTTCTTT | CASRAIQGGTEAFF
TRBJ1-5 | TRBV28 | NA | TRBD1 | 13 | TGTGCCAGCAGATCAGGGGGCATTCAGCCCCAGCATTTT | CASRSGGIQPQHF
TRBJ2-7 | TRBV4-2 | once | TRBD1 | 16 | TGTGCCAGCAGCCAACTTCTCGGGGACAGAGTGTACGAGCAGTACTTC | CASSQLLGDRVYEQYF
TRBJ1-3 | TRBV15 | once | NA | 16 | TGTGCCACCAGCAGAGATGTGGAGTTCTCTGGAAACACCATATATTTT | CATSRDVEFSGNTIYF
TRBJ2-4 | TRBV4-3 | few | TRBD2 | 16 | TGCGCCAGCAGCCAAGGCGAGCGGGAGGGGGGGAACATTCAGTACTTC | CASSQGEREGGNIQYF
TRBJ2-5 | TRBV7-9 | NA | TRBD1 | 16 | TGTGCCAGCAGCCCGAGGACAGGGGGGGACGGGGAGACCCAGTACTTC | CASSPRTGGDGETQYF
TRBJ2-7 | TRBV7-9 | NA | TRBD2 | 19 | TGTGCCAGCAACCTTGGCTTAGGGGTATGGGCGGGGGATTCCTACGAGCAGTACTTC | CASNLGLGVWAGDSYEQYF
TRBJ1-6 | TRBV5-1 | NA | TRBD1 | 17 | TGCGCCAGCAGCTCGGTCCCTCCGGGACAGGGAGGTTCACCCCTCCACTTT | CASSSVPPGQGGSPLHF
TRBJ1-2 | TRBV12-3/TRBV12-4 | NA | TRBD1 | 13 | TGTGCCAGCAGGGCCGGGACAGCCCATGGCTACACCTTC | CASRAGTAHGYTF
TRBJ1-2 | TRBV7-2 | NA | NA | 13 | TGTGCCAGCAGCTTAGTGATTCTATATGGCTACACCTTC | CASSLVILYGYTF
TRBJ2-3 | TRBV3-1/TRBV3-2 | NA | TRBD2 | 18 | TGTGCCAGCAGCCCTGGACTAGCGGGGGGCAACGTAGGAGATACGCAGTATTTT | CASSPGLAGGNVGDTQYF
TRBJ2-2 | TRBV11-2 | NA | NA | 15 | TGTGCCAGCAGCTTAAGCAGGGCGAACACCGGGGAGCTGTTTTTT | CASSLSRANTGELFF
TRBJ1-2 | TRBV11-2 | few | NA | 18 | TGTGCCAGCAGCCCCCGCAAACTGATAGAAGCGCCGTTATATGGCTACACCTTC | CASSPRKLIEAPLYGYTF
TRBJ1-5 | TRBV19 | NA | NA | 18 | TGTGCCAGTAGTCCCCTTCGATCGGTGCTGAGGGGCAATCAGCCCCAGCATTTT | CASSPLRSVLRGNQPQHF
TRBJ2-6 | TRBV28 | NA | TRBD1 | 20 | TGTGCCAGCAGTTCGACAATTGCGGGACAGGGAAACCCCGGGGCCAACGTCCTGACTTTC | CASSSTIAGQGNPGANVLTF
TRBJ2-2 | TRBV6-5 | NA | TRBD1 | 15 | TGTGCCAGCAGATCGGGACAGGCCGACGCCGGGGAGCTGTTTTTT | CASRSGQADAGELFF
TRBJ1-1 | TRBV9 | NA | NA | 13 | TGTGCCAGCAGCGTCGGGGAACTCGGTGAAGCTTTCTTT | CASSVGELGEAFF
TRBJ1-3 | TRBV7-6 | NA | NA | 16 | TGTGCCAGCAGCTCTCAGGGCTGGAGCTCTGGAAACACCATATATTTT | CASSSQGWSSGNTIYF
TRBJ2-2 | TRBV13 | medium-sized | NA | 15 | TGTGCCAGCAGCTACCCTAACAGGAACACCGGGGAGCTGTTTTTT | CASSYPNRNTGELFF
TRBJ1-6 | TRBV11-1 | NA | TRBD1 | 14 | TGTGCCAGCAGTCCAGGACAGGGTCTATCACCCCTCCACTTT | CASSPGQGLSPLHF
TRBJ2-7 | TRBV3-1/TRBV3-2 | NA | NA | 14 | TGTGCCAGCAGCCAACAGGGGCGAGCAGGCGAGCAGTACTTC | CASSQQGRAGEQYF
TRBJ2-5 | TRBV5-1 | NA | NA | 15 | TGCGCCAGCAGCTTGTATCGGGGTGTGCAGGAGACCCAGTACTTC | CASSLYRGVQETQYF
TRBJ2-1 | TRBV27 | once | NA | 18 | TGTGCCAGCAGTTTATCTCAGTACAGGGCTAGCTCCTACAATGAGCAGTTCTTC | CASSLSQYRASSYNEQFF
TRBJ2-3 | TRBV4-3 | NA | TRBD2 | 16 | TGCGCCAGCAGCCAAAATTTAGCGGGGGTCACAGATACGCAGTATTTT | CASSQNLAGVTDTQYF
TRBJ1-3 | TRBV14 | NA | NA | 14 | TGTGCCAGCAGCCCCCGACAGTCTGGAAACACCATATATTTT | CASSPRQSGNTIYF
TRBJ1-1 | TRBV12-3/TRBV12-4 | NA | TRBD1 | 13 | TGTGCCAGCGGATACAGGGGGAACACTGAAGCTTTCTTT | CASGYRGNTEAFF
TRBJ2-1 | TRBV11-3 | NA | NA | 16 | TGTGCCAGCAGCCCCAGGGAGGGGGTCCGATACAATGAGCAGTTCTTC | CASSPREGVRYNEQFF
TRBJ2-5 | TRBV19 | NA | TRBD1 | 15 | TGTGCCAGTAGTGGGCAGGGGGCCTCTTTAGAGACCCAGTACTTC | CASSGQGASLETQYF
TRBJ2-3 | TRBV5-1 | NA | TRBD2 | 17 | TGCGCCAGCAGCTTGAGGGCTAGCGGCACATTCACAGATACGCAGTATTTT | CASSLRASGTFTDTQYF
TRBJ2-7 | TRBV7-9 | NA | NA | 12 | TGTGCCAGCGGGAAGGGGATATACGAGCAGTACTTC | CASGKGIYEQYF
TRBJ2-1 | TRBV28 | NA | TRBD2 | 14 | TGTGCCAGTCTTACGGGGGGGGTGTTGAATGAGCAGTTCTTC | CASLTGGVLNEQFF
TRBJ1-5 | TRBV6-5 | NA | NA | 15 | TGTGCCAGCAGACTAACGCGGGGGAGCAATCAGCCCCAGCATTTT | CASRLTRGSNQPQHF
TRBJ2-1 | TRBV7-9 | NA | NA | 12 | TGTGCCAGCAGCTTAGGCAGAGGAGAGCAGTTCTTC | CASSLGRGEQFF
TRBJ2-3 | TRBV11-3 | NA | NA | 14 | TGTGCCAGCAGCTTCAGTCGGGGGGCCGATACGCAGTATTTT | CASSFSRGADTQYF
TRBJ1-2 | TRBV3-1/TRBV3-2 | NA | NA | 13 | TGTGCCAGCAGCCAGGAGGCAGCCTATGGCTACACCTTC | CASSQEAAYGYTF
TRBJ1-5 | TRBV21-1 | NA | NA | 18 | TGTGCCAGCAGCAAAGCCCCGCCCCCCCCAGGGGGCAATCAGCCCCAGCATTTT | CASSKAPPPPGGNQPQHF
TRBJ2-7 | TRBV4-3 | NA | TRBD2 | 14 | TGCGCCAGCAGCCAAGCCCTAGCGGTCTACGAGCAGTACTTC | CASSQALAVYEQYF
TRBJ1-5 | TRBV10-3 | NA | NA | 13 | TGTGCCATCAGGAAGGAGAAGAATCAGCCCCAGCATTTT | CAIRKEKNQPQHF
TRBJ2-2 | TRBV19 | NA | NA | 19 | TGTGCCAGTACCCTGGACGTAGGCCCAATACGGGGGAACACCGGGGAGCTGTTTTTT | CASTLDVGPIRGNTGELFF
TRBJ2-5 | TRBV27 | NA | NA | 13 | TGTGCCAGCAGTTTTCAAGGGGAAGAGACCCAGTACTTC | CASSFQGEETQYF
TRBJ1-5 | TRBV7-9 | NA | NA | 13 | TGTGCCAGCAGCTTCGGGAGCAATCAGCCTCAGCATTTT | CASSFGSNQPQHF
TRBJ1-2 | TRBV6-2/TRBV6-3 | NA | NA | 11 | TGTGCCAGCAGTCGACTCTATGGCTACACCTTC | CASSRLYGYTF
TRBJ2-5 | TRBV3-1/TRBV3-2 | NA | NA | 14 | TGTGCCAGCAGCCAAGAGGGGGGACAAGAGACCCAGTACTTC | CASSQEGGQETQYF
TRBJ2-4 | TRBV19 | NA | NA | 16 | TGTGCCAGTAGTATTGTAGATACCTTAGCCAAAAACATTCAGTACTTC | CASSIVDTLAKNIQYF
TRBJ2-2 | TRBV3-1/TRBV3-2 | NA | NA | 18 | TGTGCCAGCAGCCAAGTTAGGCCCGGGGGGCAGGGCACCGGGGAGCTGTTTTTT | CASSQVRPGGQGTGELFF
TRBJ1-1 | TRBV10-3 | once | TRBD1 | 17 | TGTGCCATCAGTGACGAGACAGGGACGGGTACTTACGCTGAAGCTTTCTTT | CAISDETGTGTYAEAFF
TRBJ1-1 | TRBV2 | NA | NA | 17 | TGTGCCAGCAGTGAGCCATCCTACCTCAGGGGACGCACTGAAGCTTTCTTT | CASSEPSYLRGRTEAFF
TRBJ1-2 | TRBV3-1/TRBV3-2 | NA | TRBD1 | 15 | TGTGCCAGCAGCGATGTCGGCAGGGGGGTCTATGGCTACACCTTC | CASSDVGRGVYGYTF
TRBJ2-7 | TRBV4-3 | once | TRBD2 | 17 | TGCGCCAGCAGCCACGGCTTCGGGACTAGCGGGTCCTACGAGCAGTACTTC | CASSHGFGTSGSYEQYF
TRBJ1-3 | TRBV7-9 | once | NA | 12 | TGTGCCATCCGGGGGAGGAGTAACACCATATATTTT | CAIRGRSNTIYF
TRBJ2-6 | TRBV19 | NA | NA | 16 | TGTGCCAGTAGTATAGATTCGGGATCTGGGGCCAACGTCCTGACTTTC | CASSIDSGSGANVLTF
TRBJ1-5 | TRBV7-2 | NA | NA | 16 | TGTGCCAGCAGCCTCATGAACAGGGTTAGCAATCAGCCCCAGCATTTT | CASSLMNRVSNQPQHF
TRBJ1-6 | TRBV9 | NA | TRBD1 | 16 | TGTGCCAGCAGCGGCGGAACGACAGGGGTCGGTTCACCCCTCCACTTT | CASSGGTTGVGSPLHF
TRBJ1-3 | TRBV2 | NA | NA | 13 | TGTGCCAGCAGTGAGACTTCTGGAAACACCATATATTTT | CASSETSGNTIYF
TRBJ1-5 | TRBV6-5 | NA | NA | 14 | TGTGCCAGCAGCAACAGTAACGGCAATCAGCCCCAGCATTTT | CASSNSNGNQPQHF